The next 18 T cell receptor beta chains were all read from a single sample in a study of T cell responses to AZD1222 COVID-19 vaccine. Produced via immunoSEQ multiplex PCR; TCRdb's table is partial and in-frame only. The sample has 70,000 to 95,000 clones; around 93% are singletons. Sequenced material: peripheral blood, taken 28 days after the second AZD1222 dose. All receptors derive from an adult who received the AZD1222 COVID-19 vaccine.

The CDR3 loop reads CASSLGPGPEQFF. CDR3 nucleotides: TGCGCCAGCAGCTTGGGCCCTGGCCCTGAGCAGTTCTTC. The chain joins TRBV5-1 to TRBJ2-1; D is ambiguous. CDR1 is SGHRS, CDR2 YFSETQ, per germline. The CDR3 spans 13 residues. V lost 0 bases and J 9 bases, leaving 10 bases between the germline ends.

This chain joins TRBV6-5 and TRBJ2-5, with TRBD1 identical over 9 bases. Losses at the gene ends were 8 bases for V and 3 bases for J; bases not matched to a gene: 10. CDR1 and CDR2 (germline): MNHEY, SVGAGI. The CDR3 is 15 amino acids. CDR3 sequence reads: CASGRTGTGKETQYF. CDR3 bases: TGTGCCAGCGGGCGAACCGGGACAGGGAAAGAGACCCAGTACTTC.

The gene calls are TRBV19 and TRBJ2-1; 7 positions match TRBD1. Germline V lookup: CDR1 LNHDA, CDR2 SQIVND (reference sequence). V shed 7 bases, J shed 0 bases, and the junction held 9 bases outside the gene matches. The CDR3 covers 16 residues. The CDR3 reads CASNLATGVSYNEQFF. For the CDR3, the DNA is TGTGCCAGTAATTTGGCCACAGGGGTCTCCTACAATGAGCAGTTCTTC.

V is TRBV7-2 and J is TRBJ2-7, with 12 bases identical to TRBD2. The CDR3 length is 15 residues. The ends lost 5 bases at V and 7 bases at J; junction bases unmatched: 9. Germline CDR1 SGHTA, CDR2 FQGNSA. This chain's CDR3 is CASSTRLAGAGEQYF. CDR3 nucleotides: TGTGCCAGCAGCACAAGACTAGCGGGAGCGGGGGAGCAGTACTTC.

The chain is built from TRBV7-9 and TRBJ2-3, with 14 bases matching TRBD2. Germline V gives CDR1 SEHNR, CDR2 FQNEAQ (reference sequence). The CDR3 totals 16 residues. V trimming: 3 bases; J trimming: 6 bases; junction bases outside the gene matches: 5. CDR3 sequence reads: CASSFGLAGGRDTQYF. The CDR3 DNA reads TGTGCCAGCAGCTTCGGACTAGCGGGAGGCCGGGATACGCAGTATTTT.

The V call is TRBV6-5, the J call TRBJ1-1, with a tentative D call TRBD1 (6 bases). The length of the CDR3 is 13 residues. Trimming pared 6 bases from V and 0 bases from J, leaving 8 bases between. The germline CDR1 and CDR2 sequences are MNHEY and SVGAGI. CDR3 sequence reads: CASRYRVNTEAFF. CDR3 bases: TGTGCCAGCAGATACAGGGTGAACACTGAAGCTTTCTTT.

V and J are TRBV19 and TRBJ2-2; TRBD2 aligns across 14 bases. Trimming cost V 8 bases and J 7 bases; bases outside gene matches: 3. Germline lookup yields CDR1 LNHDA and CDR2 SQIVND (reference sequence). The CDR3 covers 14 residues. Here the CDR3 reads CASRTSGRIGELFF. DNA for the CDR3: TGTGCCAGTCGGACTAGCGGGAGGATCGGGGAGCTGTTTTTT.

This chain links TRBV11-2 with TRBJ1-6; no definite D call. The CDR3 covers 15 residues. Germline V gene data show CDR1 as SGHAT and CDR2 as FQNNGV. With 5 bases removed from V and 0 bases from J, the gap between germline ends came to 8 bases. The CDR3: CASSVVGSYNSPLHF. The CDR3 DNA follows: TGTGCCAGCAGCGTAGTGGGCTCCTATAATTCACCCCTCCACTTT.

The chain carries TRBV5-1 and TRBJ2-3; TRBD2 agrees at 15 bases. The CDR3 runs 18 residues. With 4 bases clipped from V and 7 bases from J, the junction kept 13 bases outside the gene matches. The germline V gene has CDR1 SGHRS and CDR2 YFSETQ. CDR3 protein: CASSPGPGLAGGGYTQYF. Written as DNA, the CDR3 is TGCGCCAGCAGCCCAGGACCGGGACTAGCGGGAGGAGGGTATACGCAGTATTTT.

This chain joins TRBV6-1 and TRBJ2-7; D is perhaps TRBD2 (5 bases). The CDR3 runs to 12 residues. V shed 1 base and J shed 7 bases, with 8 bases lying between them. The germline gives CDR1 MNHNS, CDR2 SASEGT. CDR3 protein: CASSEVAGEQYF. CDR3 nucleotides: TGTGCCAGCAGTGAAGTGGCGGGTGAGCAGTACTTC.

The chain links TRBV30 to TRBJ1-2; TRBD1 is a possible D gene (6 bases). Between the trimmed V and J ends, which lost 3 bases and 10 bases, there was a span of 15 bases. Germline CDR1 reads GTSNPN; CDR2 reads SVGIG (reference sequence). This CDR3 spans 12 amino acids. The CDR3 bases are TGTGCCTGGAGCGGCGGGAACAGGGACTACACCTTC. Its translation: CAWSGGNRDYTF.

This clone came up once. This rearrangement joins TRBV7-8 to TRBJ2-1, with 15 bases fitting TRBD2. Germline lookup yields CDR1 SGHVS and CDR2 FQNEAQ. The junction had 10 bases not matched to a gene; V was cut back by 5 bases and J by 8 bases. This CDR3 region has 17 residues. CDR3 coding DNA: TGTGCCAGCAGCCCCATGGGTGGGACTAGCGGGAGGCATGAGCAGTTCTTC. This sequence encodes CASSPMGGTSGRHEQFF.

This chain joins TRBV6-5 and TRBJ2-3; TRBD1 is a possible D gene (5 bases). Germline assignment: CDR1 MNHEY and CDR2 SVGAGI. The CDR3 is 13 amino acids. Trimming pared 6 bases from V and 4 bases from J, leaving 11 bases between. The CDR3 here is CASSDLGPDTQYF. The CDR3 region has the DNA TGTGCCAGCAGCGACCTGGGGCCAGATACGCAGTATTTT.

The rearrangement uses TRBV6-2 or TRBV6-3 and TRBJ1-2; TRBD1 is a possible D gene (5 bases). The ends were cut back, 5 bases at V and 8 bases at J, with 15 bases in the middle. Germline V gene data show CDR1 as MNHEY and CDR2 as SVGEGT. The CDR3 has 13 residues. The CDR3 DNA reads TGTGCCAGCAGTACCCAACTAGGGACCGGCTACACCTTC. Its translation is CASSTQLGTGYTF.

The J gene is TRBJ1-1, the V gene TRBV28; D is undetermined. V was cut by 7 bases and J by 4 bases, with 19 bases left in between. The CDR3 spans 15 residues. Per the germline V gene, CDR1 is MDHEN and CDR2 is SYDVKM. DNA of the CDR3: TGTGCCAGCACCCTAAGCCGGGTTGGAGCCACTGAAGCTTTCTTT. Translating it yields CASTLSRVGATEAFF.

The V call is TRBV12-3 or TRBV12-4, the J call TRBJ1-1; a weak D match, TRBD1 (6 bases). The V end lost 1 base, the J end lost 8 bases, and 11 bases lay between the germline ends. The CDR3 spans 13 residues. CDR3 nucleotide sequence: TGTGCCAGCAGTTTAGGGGGGGCTGGGGAAGCTTTCTTT. Its translation: CASSLGGAGEAFF.

The genes are TRBV10-3 and TRBJ2-1, with 7 bases identical to TRBD2. Per the germline V gene, CDR1 is ENHRY and CDR2 is SYGVKD. This CDR3 has 15 residues. Trimming removed 3 bases from V and 7 bases from J; junction bases left unmatched: 9. The CDR3 protein is CAISDSGRSTNEQFF. The CDR3 region has the DNA TGTGCCATCAGTGACTCCGGGAGGTCTACGAATGAGCAGTTCTTC.

The chain links TRBV9 to TRBJ1-3, with D hard to call. The CDR3 is 14 amino acids. Trimming removed 0 bases at V and 2 bases at J, with 6 bases between. The V gene's germline CDR1 is SGDLS and CDR2 YYNGEE. For the CDR3, the DNA is TGTGCCAGCAGCGTAGGGGGTACTGGAAACACCATATATTTT. Translating it yields CASSVGGTGNTIYF.